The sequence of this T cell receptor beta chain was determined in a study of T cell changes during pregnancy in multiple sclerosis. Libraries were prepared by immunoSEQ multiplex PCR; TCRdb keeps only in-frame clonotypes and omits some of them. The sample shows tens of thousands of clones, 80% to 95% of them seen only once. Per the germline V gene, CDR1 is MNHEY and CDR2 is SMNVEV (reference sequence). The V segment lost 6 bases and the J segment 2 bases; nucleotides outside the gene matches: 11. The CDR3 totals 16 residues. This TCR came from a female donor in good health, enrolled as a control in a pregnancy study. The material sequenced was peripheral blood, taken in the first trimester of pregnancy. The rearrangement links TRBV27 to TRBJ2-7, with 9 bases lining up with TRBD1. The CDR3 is CASSPTGGRPTYEQYF. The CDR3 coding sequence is TGTGCCAGCAGCCCAACAGGGGGCCGCCCCACCTACGAGCAGTACTTC.